Below, 20 T cell receptor beta chains from the same sample are listed, as sequenced in a study of blood T cell repertoires in COVID-19 (dated by TCRdb to the early 2020s). The library relied on the immunoSEQ multiplex PCR assay. This immuneACCESS table, as held by TCRdb, lists in-frame sequences with V and J called but not all clones. Of the missing ones, under half trace to an unresolved V gene in checked studies; the others have no known cause. The sample table records about 180,000 clones; about 84% of these occur just once. Jointly, the top ten make up roughly 6.8% of the sample. The specimen was peripheral blood. The receptors derive from a human donor in a cohort sampled during active COVID-19.

The chain links TRBV7-9 to TRBJ1-4; possible D gene TRBD1, 5 bases. Germline CDR1 and CDR2: SEHNR and FQNEAQ (reference sequence). With 5 bases removed from V and 8 bases from J, the gap between germline ends came to 21 bases. The CDR3 has 16 residues. The CDR3 coding sequence is TGTGCCAGCAGCGCACAAAATCAGGGAACCCGCGAAAAACTGTTTTTT. This translates into CASSAQNQGTREKLFF. Supplemented by reference TRBV7-9 and TRBJ1-4, the full variable domain reads DTGVSQNPRHKITKRGQNVTFRCDPISEHNRLYWYRQTLGQGPEFLTYFQNEAQLEKSRLLSDRFSAERPKGSFSTLEIQRTEQGDSAMYLCASSAQNQGTREKLFFGSGTQLSVL.

V is TRBV7-2 and J is TRBJ1-5; possibly TRBD1 for D (5 bases). The CDR3 has 15 amino acids. The germline V gene encodes CDR1 SGHTA and CDR2 FQGNSA. V lost 5 bases and J lost 1, with 12 bases in between. Here the CDR3 DNA reads TGTGCCAGCAGCCCAAGGGGCAGGAGCAATCAGCCCCAGCATTTT. Translating gives CASSPRGRSNQPQHF.

This chain links TRBV7-9 with TRBJ2-1; D gene ambiguous. The germline V gene encodes CDR1 SEHNR and CDR2 FQNEAQ (reference sequence). With 5 bases removed from V and 4 bases from J, the gap between germline ends came to 18 bases. This CDR3 contains 16 residues. In nucleotides, the CDR3 is TGTGCCAGCAGCCATCTCGAGCCCTCTAGATACAATGAGCAGTTCTTC. Its translation: CASSHLEPSRYNEQFF.

This clone was seen a few times. The chain recombines TRBV30 with TRBJ1-2; maybe TRBD1 (5 bases). V lost 4 bases to trimming and J lost 4 bases, with 16 bases between them. This CDR3 region has 14 residues. Germline values: CDR1 GTSNPN, CDR2 SVGIG (reference sequence). The CDR3 nucleotides are TGTGCCTGGAACCCGGACCGGGGGATCTATGGCTACACCTTC. Translation gives CAWNPDRGIYGYTF. Complete variable domain (other parts from reference TRBV30 and TRBJ1-2): SQTIHQWPATLVQPVGSPLSLECTVEGTSNPNLYWYRQAAGRGLQLLFYSVGIGQISSEVPQNLSASRPQDRQFILSSKKLLLSDSGFYLCAWNPDRGIYGYTFGSGTRLTVV.

The rearrangement links TRBV5-1 to TRBJ1-1; D perhaps matches TRBD1 (6 bases). V lost 4 bases, J lost 0 bases, and 16 bases lay in between. The CDR3 extends over 16 amino acids. Germline V lookup: CDR1 SGHRS, CDR2 YFSETQ. In DNA, the CDR3 is TGCGCCAGCAGCCCCGGACAGCTTATCATGAACACTGAAGCTTTCTTT. Translation: CASSPGQLIMNTEAFF. The variable domain in full, completed from reference TRBV5-1 and TRBJ1-1, reads KAGVTQTPRYLIKTRGQQVTLSCSPISGHRSVSWYQQTPGQGLQFLFEYFSETQRNKGNFPGRFSGRQFSNSRSEMNVSTLELGDSALYLCASSPGQLIMNTEAFFGQGTRLTVV.

The V and J genes are TRBV7-6 and TRBJ2-1, with 7 bases identical to TRBD1. This CDR3 is 16 amino acids long. Germline V gene data show CDR1 as SGHVS and CDR2 as FNYEAQ. V shed 0 bases and J 4 bases; nucleotides not matched to a gene: 6. Here the CDR3 reads CASSLAIPGQYNEQFF. The CDR3 DNA sequence: TGTGCCAGCAGCTTAGCCATTCCGGGACAGTACAATGAGCAGTTCTTC.

This clone has just a few counts. J is TRBJ1-5 and V is TRBV4-2, with 8 bases identical to TRBD1. CDR3 length: 16 amino acids. The V and J ends lost 1 base and 7 bases, in that order; junction bases with no gene match: 9. The V gene's germline CDR1 is LGHNA and CDR2 YNFKEQ. The CDR3 nucleotides read TGTGCCAGCAGCCAAGTGTGGACAGGGAATTCGCAGCCCCAGCATTTT. It yields the protein CASSQVWTGNSQPQHF.

This chain joins TRBV5-6 and TRBJ1-1; D might be TRBD1 (6 bases). Germline V gene sequence: CDR1 SGHDT, CDR2 YYEEEE. The length of the CDR3 is 12 residues. Trimming pared 0 bases from V and 7 bases from J, leaving 7 bases between. The CDR3 nucleotides read TGTGCCAGCAGCTTGGTACAGGGTGAAGCTTTCTTT. Its protein is CASSLVQGEAFF.

The V call is TRBV5-1, the J call TRBJ2-1, with TRBD2 matching over 10 bases. The CDR3 is 15 residues long. In germline, CDR1 is SGHRS, CDR2 YFSETQ. V was pared by 2 bases and J by 5 bases, with 4 bases of the junction left unmatched. CDR3 DNA sequence: TGCGCCAGCAGCTTTAGCGGGGGGTTCGACAATGAGCAGTTCTTC. The encoded protein is CASSFSGGFDNEQFF.

The V and J genes are TRBV27 and TRBJ1-1, with a tentative D call TRBD1 (6 bases). The CDR3 is 14 residues long. Trimming shortened V by 6 bases and J by 2 bases, and 13 bases separated the two germline ends. Germline CDR1 MNHEY, CDR2 SMNVEV (reference sequence). CDR3 in DNA: TGTGCCAGCAGCCCCAGGGGTAGTAACACTGAAGCTTTCTTT. It yields the protein CASSPRGSNTEAFF.

The V call is TRBV13, the J call TRBJ2-1; the D is unclear. The V end lost 0 bases, the J end lost 6 bases, and 15 bases lay between the germline ends. This CDR3 has 16 residues. Germline loops: CDR1 PRHDT, CDR2 FYEKMQ (reference sequence). CDR3 region: CASSLGLSSILNEQFF. As DNA, the CDR3 is TGTGCCAGCAGCTTAGGCCTGAGTTCCATCCTCAATGAGCAGTTCTTC.

This clone has just one count. The V and J genes are TRBV5-1 and TRBJ1-2; D is perhaps TRBD1 (5 bases). Looked up from germline, CDR1 is SGHRS and CDR2 is YFSETQ. CDR3 length: 14 amino acids. The V end was cut by 4 bases, the J end by 2 bases, with 12 bases between. The DNA of the CDR3 is TGCGCCAGCAGCGACAGTGGGGCAAACTATGGCTACACCTTC. Translating it yields CASSDSGANYGYTF.

The rearrangement uses TRBV7-3 and TRBJ1-1; a possible D gene is TRBD1 (5 bases). The germline V and J ends were trimmed by 5 bases and 5 bases, with 9 bases remaining between them. CDR1 and CDR2 from the germline V gene are SGHTA and FQGTGA. The CDR3 loop spans 12 amino acids. CDR3 amino acids: CASSHRQTEAFF. The CDR3 region has the DNA TGTGCCAGCAGCCACCGACAGACTGAAGCTTTCTTT.

The chain links TRBV7-3 to TRBJ2-6; D is possibly TRBD1 (6 bases). V was pared by 5 bases and J by 0 bases, with 11 bases between. CDR1 is SGHTA and CDR2 is FQGTGA in the germline V gene. The CDR3 length is 16 residues. Here the CDR3 DNA reads TGTGCCAGCAGCGCACAGGGAGCCTCTGGGGCCAACGTCCTGACTTTC. Translated, it gives CASSAQGASGANVLTF.

The V and J genes are TRBV11-2 and TRBJ1-2; D is uncertain. The germline V gene has CDR1 SGHAT and CDR2 FQNNGV. Trimming took off 5 bases at V and 1 base at J, with 14 bases between the two ends. This CDR3 spans 15 amino acids. In DNA form, the CDR3 reads TGTGCCAGCAGCCCCCCCAGGCGGGGTAACTATGGCTACACCTTC. Its translation: CASSPPRRGNYGYTF.

V gene TRBV6-5 combines with J gene TRBJ2-7; TRBD1 is a possible D gene (6 bases). Germline CDR1 and CDR2: MNHEY and SVGAGI. V lost 6 bases to trimming and J lost 3 bases, with 12 bases between them. This CDR3 region has 13 residues. The CDR3 loop is CASRNRDGYEQYF. In DNA, the CDR3 is TGTGCCAGCAGAAACAGGGATGGCTACGAGCAGTACTTC.

This clone is a singleton in its sample. This sample includes further DNA sequences coding for the same CDR3. V gene TRBV3-1 (or the pseudogene TRBV3-2) combines with J gene TRBJ2-7, with D possibly TRBD2 on 5 matching bases. CDR3 size: 13 residues. Deletions cut 1 base from V and 2 bases from J, with 6 bases between. The germline V gene has CDR1 LGHDT and CDR2 YNNKEL (reference sequence). CDR3 sequence reads: CASSQGLTYEQYF. In DNA form, the CDR3 reads TGTGCCAGCAGCCAAGGACTAACCTACGAGCAGTACTTC.

The chain has TRBV10-3 and TRBJ2-5; 7 bases are shared with TRBD2. The CDR3 runs to 14 residues. The V segment lost 4 bases and the J segment 5 bases; nucleotides outside the gene matches: 7. Germline loops: CDR1 ENHRY, CDR2 SYGVKD. CDR3 region: CAISVRTSSETQYF. CDR3 sequence (DNA): TGTGCCATCAGTGTCCGGACTAGTTCTGAGACCCAGTACTTC.

V gene TRBV14 combines with J gene TRBJ2-1, with D possibly being TRBD2 (6 bases). The CDR3 consists of 13 residues. Germline V lookup: CDR1 SGHDN, CDR2 FVKESK. Trimming took 1 base from V and 7 from J, leaving 8 bases between them. The CDR3 sequence is CASSQGRGNEQFF. Written as DNA, the CDR3 is TGTGCCAGCAGCCAAGGGAGGGGAAATGAGCAGTTCTTC.

The chain uses TRBV2 and TRBJ2-5; the D is unclear. The CDR3 consists of 12 residues. The V gene's germline CDR1 is SNHLY and CDR2 FYNNEI. Between the trimmed V and J ends, which lost 11 bases and 0 bases, there was a span of 10 bases. The CDR3 here is CAYGWNQETQYF. CDR3 DNA: TGTGCCTACGGGTGGAACCAAGAGACCCAGTACTTC. The full variable domain, with the rest looked up from reference TRBV2 and TRBJ2-5, is EPEVTQTPSHQVTQMGQEVILRCVPISNHLYFYWYRQILGQKVEFLVSFYNNEISEKSEIFDDQFSVERPDGSNFTLKIRSTKLEDSAMYFCAYGWNQETQYFGPGTRLLVL.